The clone carrying this T cell receptor (beta chain) occurred many times. These data come from a study of Graves' ophthalmopathy and Graves' hyperthyroidism. PBMCs came from more than 8 ml of fresh peripheral blood. The sequenced template was RNA, covering the TCR beta CDR3 region. HTBI primers served in a first-round RT-PCR, which a second-round multiplex PCR followed. TCRdb redid the calling of the multiplex PCR reads with MiXCR, one entry per CDR3 protein. The top ten hold about a tenth of the sample, which has about half a million distinct CDR3 sequences, approximately 15% seen once. This sequence originates from a woman in her 30s with Graves' ophthalmopathy. Material: blood.

CDR3 sequence reads: CASSYNREVSEAFF. The DNA for the CDR3 is TGTGCCAGCAGTTATAACAGGGAGGTCTCTGAAGCTTTCTTT. The chain has TRBV28 and TRBJ1-1; D is perhaps TRBD1 (6 bases). V gave up 4 bases and J gave up 6 bases, with 15 bases separating them. The length of the CDR3 is 14 residues. Germline CDR1 MDHEN, CDR2 SYDVKM.